This T cell receptor beta chain was obtained from a study of T cell repertoires in cytomegalovirus infection. V lost 11 bases and J lost 5, with 13 bases in between. Germline-derived CDR1 and CDR2 are SEHNR and FQNEAQ (reference sequence). The CDR3 runs to 12 residues. Each CDR3 protein gets one entry after TCRdb re-called the reads with MiXCR. The data hold 570,000 or so distinct CDR3 sequences, with roughly 43% observed a single time. In regard to this clonotype: What it recognizes is unknown.

V gene TRBV7-9 combines with J gene TRBJ2-1; a possible D gene is TRBD1 (6 bases). The TCR comes from a human donor in good health (CMV status not recorded). Some clones in this sample may be carry-over from other donors' samples. The sequenced sample was cultured PBMCs, obtained from culture after CMV antigen stimulation. The CDR3 sequence: CALGGAHNEQFF. The CDR3 nucleotides read TGTGCCCTAGGGGGAGCCCACAATGAGCAGTTCTTC.